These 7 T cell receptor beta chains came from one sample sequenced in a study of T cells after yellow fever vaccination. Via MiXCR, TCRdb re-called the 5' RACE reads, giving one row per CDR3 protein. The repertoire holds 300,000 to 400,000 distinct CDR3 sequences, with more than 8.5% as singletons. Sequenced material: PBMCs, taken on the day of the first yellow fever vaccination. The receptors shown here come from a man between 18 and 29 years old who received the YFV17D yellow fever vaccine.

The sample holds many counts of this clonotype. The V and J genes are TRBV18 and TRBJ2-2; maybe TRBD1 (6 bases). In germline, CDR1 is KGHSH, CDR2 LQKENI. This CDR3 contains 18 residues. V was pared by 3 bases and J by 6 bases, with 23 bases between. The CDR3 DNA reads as TGTGCCAGCTCACCGGTGGCTGTTCCGGGACAAGGGGCCGGGGAGCTGTTTTTT. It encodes CASSPVAVPGQGAGELFF.

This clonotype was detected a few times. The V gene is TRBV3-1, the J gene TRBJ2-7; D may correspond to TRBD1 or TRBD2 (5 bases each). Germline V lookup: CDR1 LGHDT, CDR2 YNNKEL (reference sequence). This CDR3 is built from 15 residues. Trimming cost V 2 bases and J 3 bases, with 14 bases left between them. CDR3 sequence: CASSQPRGLLYEQYF. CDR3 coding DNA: TGTGCCAGCAGCCAACCGAGGGGTCTTCTCTACGAGCAGTACTTC.

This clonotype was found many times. The CDR3 bases are TGCGCCAGCAGCTCGGCGTCCTTTGGAAACACCATATATTTT. This translates into CASSSASFGNTIYF. J is TRBJ1-3 and V is TRBV5-1, with D unclear. The CDR3 spans 14 residues. Looked up from germline, CDR1 is SGHRS and CDR2 is YFSETQ. V was trimmed by 3 bases and J by 3 bases, leaving 10 bases between them.

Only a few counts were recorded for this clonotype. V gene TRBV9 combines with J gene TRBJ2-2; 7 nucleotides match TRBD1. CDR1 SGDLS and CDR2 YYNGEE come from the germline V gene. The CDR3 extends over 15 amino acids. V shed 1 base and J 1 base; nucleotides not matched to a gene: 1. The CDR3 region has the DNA TGTGCCAGCAGCGTAAGGGGGCTGAACACCGGGGAGCTGTTTTTT. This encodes CASSVRGLNTGELFF. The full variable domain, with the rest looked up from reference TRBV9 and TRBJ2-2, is DSGVTQTPKHLITATGQRVTLRCSPRSGDLSVYWYQQSLDQGLQFLIQYYNGEERAKGNILERFSAQQFPDLHSELNLSSLELGDSALYFCASSVRGLNTGELFFGEGSRLTVL.

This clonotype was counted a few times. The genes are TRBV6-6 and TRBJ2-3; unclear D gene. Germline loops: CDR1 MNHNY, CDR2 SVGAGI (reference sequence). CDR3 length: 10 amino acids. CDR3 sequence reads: CGLSTDTQYF. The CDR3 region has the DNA TGTGGCCTGAGCACAGATACGCAGTATTTT.

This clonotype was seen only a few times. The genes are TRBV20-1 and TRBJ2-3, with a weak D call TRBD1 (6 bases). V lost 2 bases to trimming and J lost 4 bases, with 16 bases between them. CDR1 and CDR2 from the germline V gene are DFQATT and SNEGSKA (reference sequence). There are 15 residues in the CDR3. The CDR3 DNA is TGCAGTGCTAGATCCGGGACACTGAGGTCAGATACGCAGTATTTT. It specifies CSARSGTLRSDTQYF.

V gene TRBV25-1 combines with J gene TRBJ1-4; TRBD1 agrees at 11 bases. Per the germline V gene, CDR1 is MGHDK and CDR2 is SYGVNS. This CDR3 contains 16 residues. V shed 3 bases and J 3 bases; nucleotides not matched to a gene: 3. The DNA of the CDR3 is TGTGCCAGCAGTGATCCGGGACAGGGGGCTAATGAAAAACTGTTTTTT. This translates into CASSDPGQGANEKLFF.